This paragraph covers one T cell receptor (beta chain) sequence. What it recognizes is unknown. In the original analysis: Filtering differed for immunoSEQ, which gave only junction sequences without quality scores. Repertoires were generated with immunoSEQ multiplex PCR, while TCRdb's copy carries only in-frame clones and drops some. That table is the source of V, J and clone size, and D and trimming were worked out from the DNA. The table shows some 2,500,000 clones, with 85% to 95% occurring only once. This record belongs to a study of shared clonotypes between healthy human individuals. Points from the study as a whole: The sampled material consisted only of blood, and tissue repertoires are likely to differ.

Trimming left V 0 bases short and J 2 bases short, with 9 bases between. From germline, CDR1 is LGHNA and CDR2 YNFKEQ. This CDR3 is built from 15 residues. This chain uses TRBV4-2 with TRBJ2-3; D unclear. The specimen was naive CD4+ T cells from PBMCs. The sample's subset: CD45RA+ positively selected. The sequence was collected from a young man in good health. Some clones in this sample may be carry-over from other donors' samples. The CDR3 reads CASSQDPRNTDTQYF. CDR3 nucleotide sequence: TGTGCCAGCAGCCAAGACCCTAGAAACACAGATACGCAGTATTTT.